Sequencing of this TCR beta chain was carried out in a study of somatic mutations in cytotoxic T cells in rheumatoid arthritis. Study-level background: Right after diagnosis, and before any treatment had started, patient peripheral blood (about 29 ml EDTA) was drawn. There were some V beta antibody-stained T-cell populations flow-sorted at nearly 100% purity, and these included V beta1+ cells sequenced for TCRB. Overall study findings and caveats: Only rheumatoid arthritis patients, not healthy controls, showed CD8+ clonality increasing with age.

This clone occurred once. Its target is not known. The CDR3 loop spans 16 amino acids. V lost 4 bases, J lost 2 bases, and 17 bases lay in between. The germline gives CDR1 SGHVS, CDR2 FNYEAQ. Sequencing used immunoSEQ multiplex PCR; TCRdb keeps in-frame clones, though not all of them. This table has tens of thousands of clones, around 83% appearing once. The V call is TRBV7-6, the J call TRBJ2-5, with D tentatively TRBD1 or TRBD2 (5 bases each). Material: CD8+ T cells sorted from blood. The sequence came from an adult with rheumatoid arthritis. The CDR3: CASSSKTVWGQETQYF. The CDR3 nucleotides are TGTGCCAGCAGCTCGAAGACAGTGTGGGGGCAAGAGACCCAGTACTTC.